A single sample gave rise to the 25 T cell receptor beta chains below, sequenced in a study of human CD8 memory T cell subsets. Researchers made TCR beta libraries via UMI-labeled 5' RACE. TCRdb derives one entry per CDR3 protein from the 5' RACE reads, leaving out DNA. This sample's table has under 20,000 distinct CDR3 sequences. Sequenced sample: CD8+ T cells from PBMCs. All receptors derive from a human donor in good health.

This chain links TRBV29-1 with TRBJ2-7. The CDR3 has 13 amino acids. Germline CDR1 SQVTM, CDR2 ANQGSEA. The CDR3 here is CSVDDFGSYEQYF.

The V gene is TRBV11-3, the J gene TRBJ2-2; TCRdb outputs TRBD1, but without DNA this stays unchecked. The CDR3 extends over 15 amino acids. Per the germline V gene, CDR1 is SGHNT and CDR2 is YENEEA. The CDR3 loop is CASSLDGAVDGELFF.

The V and J genes are TRBV15 and TRBJ2-1; TCRdb indicates TRBD2, and absent DNA this call remains unverified. CDR3 size: 15 residues. Germline V lookup: CDR1 LNHNV, CDR2 YYDKDF (reference sequence). The CDR3 sequence: CATSSLRELKNEQFF.

The V and J genes are TRBV5-6 and TRBJ2-1; the TCRdb call, TRBD2, lacks DNA for checking. Germline V gene data show CDR1 as SGHDT and CDR2 as YYEEEE. The CDR3 consists of 15 residues. The CDR3 sequence: CASSSARDRTNEQFF.

The chain links TRBV29-1 to TRBJ2-7. This CDR3 has 13 residues. Germline V gene sequence: CDR1 SQVTM, CDR2 ANQGSEA. CDR3: CSVVVQTSYEQYF.

V and J are TRBV6-6 and TRBJ2-7; with no DNA, the TCRdb D assignment of TRBD1 cannot be verified. CDR1 is MNHNY and CDR2 is SVGAGI in the germline V gene (reference sequence). The CDR3 is 13 residues long. The CDR3 here is CASTPRSIYEQYF.

This rearrangement joins TRBV29-1 to TRBJ2-7; the D gene TCRdb calls, TRBD1, cannot be checked with no DNA. CDR1 SQVTM and CDR2 ANQGSEA come from the germline V gene. This CDR3 has 14 amino acids. This CDR3 reads CSVGGDRGNDEQYF.

The rearrangement uses TRBV7-8 and TRBJ1-2; the D call of TRBD1 rests on TCRdb alone, since no DNA is present to check it. Germline V gives CDR1 SGHVS, CDR2 FQNEAQ. The length of the CDR3 is 16 residues. This CDR3 is CASSLGTQTPGYGYTF.

The chain is built from TRBV4-3 and TRBJ2-5; TCRdb proposes TRBD1, but this gene call is untestable without DNA. This CDR3 is built from 17 residues. The V gene's germline CDR1 is LGHNA and CDR2 YSLEER. The CDR3 sequence: CASSQDGPGQGKETQYF.

The chain uses TRBV4-1 and TRBJ2-1. The germline CDR1 and CDR2 sequences are MGHRA and YSYEKL. There are 16 residues in the CDR3. CDR3 protein: CASSQETGNSYNEQFF.

The rearrangement uses TRBV19 and TRBJ2-7; TCRdb gives TRBD2 as the D gene, but with no DNA this cannot be confirmed. Germline V lookup: CDR1 LNHDA, CDR2 SQIVND (reference sequence). The CDR3 is made up of 12 amino acids. CDR3 in amino acids: CASSSGPQEQYF.

The chain combines TRBV7-9 with TRBJ1-3. The CDR3 covers 15 residues. Germline V CDR1 and CDR2: SEHNR, FQNEAQ (reference sequence). CDR3 loop: CASSLRTDSGNTIYF.

The rearrangement links TRBV6-2 or TRBV6-3 to TRBJ1-1. The CDR3 is made up of 16 amino acids. CDR1 and CDR2 (germline): MNHEY, SVGEGT. CDR3 protein: CASSYGRAGVNTEAFF.

CDR3 loop: CATALAGRTYEQYF. The V gene is TRBV15, the J gene TRBJ2-7; TCRdb calls TRBD2, which cannot be checked without DNA. From germline, CDR1 is LNHNV and CDR2 YYDKDF (reference sequence). The CDR3 is made up of 14 amino acids.

The chain has TRBV6-2 or TRBV6-3 and TRBJ2-7; the TCRdb call, TRBD2, lacks DNA for checking. This CDR3 contains 15 residues. The germline V gene encodes CDR1 MNHEY and CDR2 SVGEGT. The CDR3: CASSYSSTSGYEQYF.

This chain links TRBV21-1 with TRBJ2-7; TCRdb selects TRBD1, and the lack of DNA leaves this call unchecked. TRBV21-1 is given as a pseudogene. This CDR3 comprises 16 residues. This CDR3 is CASSKGPGQDTYEQYF.

This CDR3 reads CASSDRLGDQPQHF. V and J are TRBV12-3 or TRBV12-4 and TRBJ1-5; TCRdb names TRBD1, which stays unverified in the absence of DNA. CDR3 size: 14 residues.

The chain recombines TRBV27 with TRBJ1-1; TCRdb's assignment of TRBD1 cannot be checked, as there is no DNA. The germline V gene has CDR1 MNHEY and CDR2 SMNVEV (reference sequence). The CDR3 covers 17 residues. The CDR3 sequence: CASRPIETGTLNTEAFF.

CDR3 amino acids: CASSPGQEQYF. This chain connects TRBV27 to TRBJ2-7; checking the TCRdb D call of TRBD1 is not possible without DNA. The CDR3 loop spans 11 amino acids. Germline V gives CDR1 MNHEY, CDR2 SMNVEV (reference sequence).

The chain joins TRBV19 to TRBJ2-1; the TCRdb D gene call, TRBD1, has no DNA to confirm it. This CDR3 is 18 amino acids long. Germline V gene lookup returns CDR1 LNHDA and CDR2 SQIVND (reference sequence). CDR3 residues: CASSQITTDRSKVYEQFF.

This chain joins TRBV10-2 and TRBJ2-3; the D call of TRBD1 rests on TCRdb alone, since no DNA is present to check it. Looked up from germline, CDR1 is WSHSY and CDR2 is SAAADI. This CDR3 is built from 15 residues. CDR3 amino acids: CASTGQPEKADTQYF.

The rearrangement joins TRBV7-2 to TRBJ2-1; TCRdb's assignment of TRBD2 cannot be checked, as there is no DNA. CDR1 is SGHTA, CDR2 FQGNSA, per germline. The CDR3 has 16 amino acids. CDR3 residues: CASSLASGTSGNEQFF.

The rearrangement links TRBV9 to TRBJ1-6; the D call of TRBD1 rests on TCRdb alone, since no DNA is present to check it. CDR3 length equals 17 residues. Germline lookup yields CDR1 SGDLS and CDR2 YYNGEE. The CDR3 here is CASSSGTESSYNSPLHF.

This clonotype ranks as large in terms of frequency. CDR3 sequence reads: CSVERNRDSDAYGYTF. The rearrangement joins TRBV29-1 to TRBJ1-2; TCRdb designates TRBD1, a call that cannot be tested without DNA. The CDR3 covers 16 residues. Per germline, CDR1 SQVTM and CDR2 ANQGSEA.

The CDR3 sequence is CSGGTGDYEQYF. The chain recombines TRBV29-1 with TRBJ2-7; as DNA is missing, the TRBD1 call by TCRdb cannot be tested. Germline V gene sequence: CDR1 SQVTM, CDR2 ANQGSEA. The CDR3 loop spans 12 amino acids.